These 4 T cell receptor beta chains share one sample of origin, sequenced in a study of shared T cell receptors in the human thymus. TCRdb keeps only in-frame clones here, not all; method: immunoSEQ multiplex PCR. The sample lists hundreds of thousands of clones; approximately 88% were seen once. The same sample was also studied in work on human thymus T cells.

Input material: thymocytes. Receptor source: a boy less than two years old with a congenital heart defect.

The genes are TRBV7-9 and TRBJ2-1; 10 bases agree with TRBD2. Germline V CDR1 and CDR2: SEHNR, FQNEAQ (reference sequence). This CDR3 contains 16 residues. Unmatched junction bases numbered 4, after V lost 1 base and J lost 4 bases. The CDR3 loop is CASSLVLAGVYNEQFF. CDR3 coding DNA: TGTGCCAGCAGCTTAGTCCTAGCGGGAGTTTACAATGAGCAGTTCTTC.

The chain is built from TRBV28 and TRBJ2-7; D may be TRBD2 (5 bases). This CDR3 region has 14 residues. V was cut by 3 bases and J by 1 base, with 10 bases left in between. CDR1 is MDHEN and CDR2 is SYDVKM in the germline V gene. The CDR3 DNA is TGTGCCAGCAGTTTCCAGCGGAAGTCCTACGAGCAGTACTTC. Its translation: CASSFQRKSYEQYF.

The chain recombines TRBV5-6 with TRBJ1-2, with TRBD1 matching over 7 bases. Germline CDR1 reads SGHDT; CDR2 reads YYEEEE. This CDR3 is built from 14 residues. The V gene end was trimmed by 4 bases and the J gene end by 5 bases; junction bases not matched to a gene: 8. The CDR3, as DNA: TGTGCCAGCAGCCTGGGGGACAGCAGGTATGGCTACACCTTC. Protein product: CASSLGDSRYGYTF.

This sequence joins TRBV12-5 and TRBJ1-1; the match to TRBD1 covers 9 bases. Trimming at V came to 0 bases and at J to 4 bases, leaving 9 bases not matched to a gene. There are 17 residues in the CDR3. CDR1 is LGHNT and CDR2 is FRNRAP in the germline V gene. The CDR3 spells CASGLVPTWDRVTEAFF. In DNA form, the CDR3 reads TGTGCTAGTGGTTTGGTACCTACCTGGGACAGGGTCACTGAAGCTTTCTTT.